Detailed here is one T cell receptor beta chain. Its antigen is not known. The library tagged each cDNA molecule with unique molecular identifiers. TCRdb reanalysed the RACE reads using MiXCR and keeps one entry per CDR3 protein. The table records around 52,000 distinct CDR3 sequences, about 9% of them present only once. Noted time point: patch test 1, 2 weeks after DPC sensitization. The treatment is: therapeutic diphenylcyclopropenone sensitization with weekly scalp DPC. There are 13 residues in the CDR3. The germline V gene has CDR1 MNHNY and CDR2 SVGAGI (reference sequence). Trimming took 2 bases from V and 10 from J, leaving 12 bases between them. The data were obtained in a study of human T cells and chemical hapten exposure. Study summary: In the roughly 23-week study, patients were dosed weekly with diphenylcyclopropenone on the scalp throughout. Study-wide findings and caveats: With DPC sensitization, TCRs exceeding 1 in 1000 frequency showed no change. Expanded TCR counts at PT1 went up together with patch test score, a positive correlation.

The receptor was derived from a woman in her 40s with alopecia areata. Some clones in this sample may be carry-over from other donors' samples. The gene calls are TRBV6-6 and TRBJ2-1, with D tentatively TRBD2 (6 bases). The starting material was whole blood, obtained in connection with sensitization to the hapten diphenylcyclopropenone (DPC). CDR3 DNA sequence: TGTGCCAGCAGTTACAGTCCGGGGGTCGAGCAGTTCTTC. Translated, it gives CASSYSPGVEQFF.